This TCR beta chain was recovered during a study of technical replicates of blood from a handful of donors. Assay used: immunoSEQ multiplex PCR; TCRdb lists only in-frame clones, some missing. The sample has approximately 70,000 clones, just under 97% seen once. V lost 6 bases, J lost 5 bases, and 10 bases lay in between. The CDR3 contains 11 residues. Germline assignment: CDR1 SQVTM and CDR2 ANQGSEA. This chain uses TRBV29-1 with TRBJ2-5; tentative D call: TRBD1 (5 bases). This TCR was recovered from a human donor in good health. Sample: T cells isolated from PBMCs. CDR3 in amino acids: CSVTRVETQYF. CDR3 coding DNA: TGCAGCGTAACCAGGGTGGAGACCCAGTACTTC. The whole variable domain, remainder taken from reference TRBV29-1 and TRBJ2-5, is SAVISQKPSRDICQRGTSLTIQCQVDSQVTMMFWYRQQPGQSLTLIATANQGSEATYESGFVIDKFPISRPNLTFSTLTVSNMSPEDSSIYLCSVTRVETQYFGPGTRLLVL.